This TCR beta chain was identified during a study of CD4+ T cells in melanoma. Clones were read by immunoSEQ multiplex PCR, and TCRdb kept only the in-frame ones, dropping some. The sample includes around 100,000 clones, about 90% of them seen just once. The count of this clone is one. This sequence was found in a human donor with melanoma. The sample taken for sequencing was peripheral blood.

CDR3 region: CSVPNLINTEAFF. As DNA, the CDR3 is TGCAGCGTCCCTAACCTGATTAACACTGAAGCTTTCTTT. The V call is TRBV29-1, the J call TRBJ1-1; D is unclear. There are 13 residues in the CDR3. Looked up from germline, CDR1 is SQVTM and CDR2 is ANQGSEA. V lost 6 bases and J lost 2, with 13 bases in between. Supplemented by reference TRBV29-1 and TRBJ1-1, the full variable domain reads SAVISQKPSRDICQRGTSLTIQCQVDSQVTMMFWYRQQPGQSLTLIATANQGSEATYESGFVIDKFPISRPNLTFSTLTVSNMSPEDSSIYLCSVPNLINTEAFFGQGTRLTVV.